This T cell receptor (beta chain) originates from a study of cytomegalovirus exposure and HLA in healthy donors. Study-wide background: Unique TCRs from HLA-typed donors, 75 million to 100 million of them, were held in an early data release. Overall study findings and caveats: A later analysis found most CMV-associated TCR beta chains apparently HLA-restricted. The authors excluded some V segments, including TRBV6-2 and TRBV6-3, as indistinguishable. In vitro, three CMV-associated chains proved specific for CMV antigens.

This clone has more than one count but fewer than ten. Antigen: not known. A multiplex PCR was run with 60 Vbeta primers and 13 Jbeta primers. Clones were sequenced by immunoSEQ multiplex PCR, and TCRdb holds only the in-frame ones, with some missing. The repertoire consists of under 200,000 clones, with 60% to 85% occurring once and the leading ten covering 2.5% to 3.5%. V dropped 2 bases and J dropped 9; count of bases not matched to a gene: 12. This CDR3 has 16 residues. Germline V gene data show CDR1 as SGDLS and CDR2 as YYNGEE. The chain couples TRBV9 to TRBJ2-1, with 9 bases matching TRBD2. The sequencing sample was made of PBMCs. The sequence derives from a woman between 45 and 60 years old in good health and CMV-seropositive. The CDR3 protein is CASSVLAGVERGEQFF. The CDR3, as DNA: TGTGCCAGCAGCGTGTTAGCGGGAGTCGAAAGGGGTGAGCAGTTCTTC.